A single sample gave rise to the 7 T cell receptor beta chains below, sequenced in a study of cytomegalovirus exposure and HLA in healthy donors. Amplification used 60 Vbeta primers and 13 Jbeta primers. Sequencing used immunoSEQ multiplex PCR; TCRdb keeps in-frame clones, though not all of them. Of 150,000 to 180,000 clones listed, 74% are singletons. Sequenced material: PBMCs. The receptors shown here come from a man aged 30 to 45 in good health and CMV-seronegative.

V gene TRBV15 combines with J gene TRBJ2-1, with D hard to call. Between the trimmed V and J ends, which lost 4 bases and 7 bases, there was a span of 8 bases. The CDR3 is 12 amino acids. CDR1 and CDR2 from the germline V gene are LNHNV and YYDKDF (reference sequence). In nucleotides, the CDR3 is TGTGCCACCAGCATGTCCAGGAATGAGCAGTTCTTC. Its translation is CATSMSRNEQFF. Drawing the rest from reference TRBV15 and TRBJ2-1, the complete variable domain is DAMVIQNPRYQVTQFGKPVTLSCSQTLNHNVMYWYQQKSSQAPKLLFHYYDKDFNNEADTPDNFQSRRPNTSFCFLDIRSPGLGDTAMYLCATSMSRNEQFFGPGTRLTVL.

V gene TRBV6-1 combines with J gene TRBJ1-3; the D gene is possibly TRBD1 (5 bases). CDR3 size: 14 residues. V was pared by 4 bases and J by 0 bases, with 7 bases between. CDR1 is MNHNS and CDR2 is SASEGT in the germline V gene. CDR3 in DNA: TGTGCCAGCAGTGTTGACAGCTCTGGAAACACCATATATTTT. Its protein product is CASSVDSSGNTIYF.

V is TRBV5-6 and J is TRBJ1-2, with D perhaps TRBD1 (6 bases). The V gene lost 3 bases and the J gene lost 5 bases, with 8 bases spanning the gap. CDR1 SGHDT and CDR2 YYEEEE come from the germline V gene. The CDR3 is 12 residues long. This CDR3 reads CASSSDRYGYTF. The CDR3 coding sequence is TGTGCCAGCAGCTCCGACAGGTATGGCTACACCTTC.

The genes are TRBV19 and TRBJ2-7, with 7 bases that match TRBD2. V lost 1 base and J lost 6; bases outside the gene matches: 3. Germline values: CDR1 LNHDA, CDR2 SQIVND (reference sequence). The CDR3 runs to 13 residues. CDR3 in DNA: TGTGCCAGTAGTATAGGGGGGGGTCTCGAGCAGTACTTC. Translation: CASSIGGGLEQYF.

The chain joins TRBV9 to TRBJ1-3; D is perhaps TRBD1 (5 bases). The CDR3 has 18 residues. With 3 bases removed from V and 0 bases from J, the gap between germline ends came to 19 bases. Germline CDR1 is SGDLS and CDR2 is YYNGEE. The CDR3 nucleotides are TGTGCCAGCAGCGCAGTCCGGGACTGGGAATACTCTGGAAACACCATATATTTT. It encodes CASSAVRDWEYSGNTIYF.

The genes are TRBV18 and TRBJ2-3; the D gene is possibly TRBD2 (6 bases). The CDR3 totals 15 residues. V lost 3 bases and J lost 2, with 12 bases in between. CDR1 and CDR2 from the germline V gene are KGHSH and LQKENI. CDR3 coding DNA: TGTGCCAGCTCACCCTCTAGCGAGTTCACAGATACGCAGTATTTT. Translation gives CASSPSSEFTDTQYF.

CDR3 protein: CASSSERRAGGNEQFF. The CDR3 DNA sequence: TGTGCCAGCAGTTCCGAGCGGAGGGCTGGGGGCAATGAGCAGTTCTTC. The chain employs TRBV6-5 and TRBJ2-1, with D possibly matching TRBD2 (6 bases). Germline values: CDR1 MNHEY, CDR2 SVGAGI. The CDR3 covers 16 residues. Trimming removed 4 bases from V and 6 bases from J, with 19 bases in between.